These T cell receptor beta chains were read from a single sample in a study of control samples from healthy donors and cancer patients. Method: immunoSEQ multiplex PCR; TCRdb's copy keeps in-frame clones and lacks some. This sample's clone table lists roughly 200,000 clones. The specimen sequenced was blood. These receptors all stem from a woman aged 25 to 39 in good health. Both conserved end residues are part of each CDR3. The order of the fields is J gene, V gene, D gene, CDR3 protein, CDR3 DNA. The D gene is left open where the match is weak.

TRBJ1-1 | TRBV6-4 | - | CASRVPGSLMYGRNTEAFF | TGTGCCAGCAGGGTACCCGGGAGTTTAATGTACGGTCGCAACACTGAAGCTTTCTTT
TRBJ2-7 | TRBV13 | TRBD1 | CASRGQGGTYEQYF | TGTGCCAGCCGGGGACAGGGAGGCACCTACGAGCAGTACTTC
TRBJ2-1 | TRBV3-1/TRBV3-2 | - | CASSQFFGATEQFF | TGTGCCAGCAGCCAATTTTTCGGGGCCACTGAGCAGTTCTTC
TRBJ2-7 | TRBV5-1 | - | CASSLELRGGEQYF | TGCGCCAGCAGCTTGGAGTTGCGGGGTGGCGAGCAGTACTTC
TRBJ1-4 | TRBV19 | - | CASSIGGTRNEKLFF | TGTGCCAGTAGTATAGGAGGGACACGGAATGAAAAACTGTTTTTT
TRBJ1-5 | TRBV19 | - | CASTHSLNGPQHF | TGTGCCAGTACCCACAGTTTAAACGGGCCCCAGCATTTT
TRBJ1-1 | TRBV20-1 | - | CSARVDAGAFF | TGCAGTGCTAGAGTAGACGCAGGGGCTTTCTTT
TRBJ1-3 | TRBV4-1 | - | CASSQLGQRSGNTIYF | TGCGCCAGCAGCCAGTTAGGACAGCGCTCTGGAAACACCATATATTTT
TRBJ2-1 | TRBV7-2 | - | CASRPVGPYNEQFF | TGTGCCAGCAGACCAGTGGGTCCCTACAATGAGCAGTTCTTC
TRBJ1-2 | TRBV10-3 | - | CAISESDSYGYTF | TGTGCCATCAGTGAGTCTGACAGCTATGGCTACACCTTC
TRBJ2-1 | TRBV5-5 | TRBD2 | CASSAGLAGGSYNEQFF | TGTGCCAGCAGCGCGGGACTAGCGGGGGGGTCCTACAATGAGCAGTTCTTC
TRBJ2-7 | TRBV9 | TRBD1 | CASTAGDRGNEQYF | TGTGCCAGCACAGCAGGGGACAGGGGGAACGAGCAGTACTTC
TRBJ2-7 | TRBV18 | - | CASSPPVPGNYEQYF | TGTGCCAGCTCACCACCCGTTCCCGGCAACTACGAGCAGTACTTC
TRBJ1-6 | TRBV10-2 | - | CASSESGSSYNSPLHF | TGCGCCAGCAGTGAAAGCGGGAGCTCCTATAATTCACCCCTCCACTTT
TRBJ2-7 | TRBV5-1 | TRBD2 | CASKRGGGRPRYEQYF | TGCGCCAGCAAAAGAGGCGGGGGGCGCCCCCGCTACGAGCAGTACTTC
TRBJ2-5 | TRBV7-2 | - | CASSYRGAQETQYF | TGTGCCAGCAGCTACCGGGGGGCTCAAGAGACCCAGTACTTC
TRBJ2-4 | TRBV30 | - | CAGSPGANIQYF | TGTGCCGGCTCTCCGGGGGCAAACATTCAGTACTTC
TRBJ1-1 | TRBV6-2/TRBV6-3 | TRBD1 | CASSYSGGRNTEAFF | TGTGCCAGCAGTTACTCAGGGGGCAGGAACACTGAAGCTTTCTTT
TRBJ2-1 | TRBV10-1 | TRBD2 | CASLAGGVNNEQFF | TGCGCCAGCCTGGCCGGGGGGGTTAACAATGAGCAGTTCTTC
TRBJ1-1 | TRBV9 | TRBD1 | CASSPQGAGAFF | TGTGCCAGCAGCCCCCAGGGGGCTGGAGCTTTCTTT
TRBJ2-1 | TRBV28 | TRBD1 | CASSLLQGNEQFF | TGTGCCAGCAGTTTATTACAGGGGAATGAGCAGTTCTTC
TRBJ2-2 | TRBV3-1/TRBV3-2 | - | CASSLPDSRLIGELFF | TGTGCCAGCAGCCTCCCGGACAGTAGGCTGATCGGGGAGCTGTTTTTT
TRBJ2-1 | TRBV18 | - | CASSLGTGSSYNEQFF | TGTGCCAGCTCATTAGGGACGGGGAGCTCCTACAATGAGCAGTTCTTC
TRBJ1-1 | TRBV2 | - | CASSGTGTEAFF | TGTGCCAGCAGTGGAACGGGTACTGAAGCTTTCTTT
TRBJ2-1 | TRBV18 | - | CASSPRLQGGNEQFF | TGTGCCAGCTCACCACGATTACAGGGCGGAAATGAGCAGTTCTTC
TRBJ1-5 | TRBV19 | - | CASSINWQGSRDQPQHF | TGTGCCAGTAGTATAAACTGGCAGGGATCCCGAGATCAGCCCCAGCATTTT
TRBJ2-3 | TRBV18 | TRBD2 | CASSSRTSGGASTDTQYF | TGTGCCAGCTCATCACGGACTAGCGGGGGTGCTAGCACAGATACGCAGTATTTT
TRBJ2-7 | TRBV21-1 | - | CARSETAPNEQYF | TGTGCCCGATCCGAGACGGCTCCCAACGAGCAGTACTTC
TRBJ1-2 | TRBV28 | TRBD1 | CATSRDRLYGYTF | TGTGCCACCTCTCGGGACAGGCTCTATGGCTACACCTTC
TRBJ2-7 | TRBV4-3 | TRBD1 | CASSRQQGAQYEQYF | TGCGCCAGCAGCCGCCAACAGGGGGCGCAATACGAGCAGTACTTC
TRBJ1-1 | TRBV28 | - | CASTGTLRAEEAFF | TGTGCCAGCACCGGCACCCTGCGGGCAGAAGAAGCTTTCTTT
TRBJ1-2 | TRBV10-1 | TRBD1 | CASSPGGSNYGYTF | TGCGCCAGCAGTCCAGGGGGTTCTAACTATGGCTACACCTTC
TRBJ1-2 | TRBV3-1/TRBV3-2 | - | CASSLLRGGHQKGYGYTF | TGTGCCAGCAGCCTCCTAAGGGGAGGACACCAAAAAGGGTATGGCTACACCTTC
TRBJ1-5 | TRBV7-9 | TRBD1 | CASSLGGDRGLSQPQHF | TGTGCCAGCAGCTTAGGAGGGGACAGGGGACTTTCTCAGCCCCAGCATTTT
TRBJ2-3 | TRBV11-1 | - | CASSSVVRDTQYF | TGTGCCAGCAGCTCTGTGGTCCGAGATACGCAGTATTTT
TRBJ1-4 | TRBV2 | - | CASSDPATNEKLFF | TGTGCCAGCAGTGATCCCGCAACTAATGAAAAACTGTTTTTT
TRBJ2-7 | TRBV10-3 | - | CAISGHHEQYF | TGTGCCATCAGTGGACATCACGAGCAGTACTTC
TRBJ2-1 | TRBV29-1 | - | CSAGGNWVGEQFF | TGCAGCGCTGGCGGGAACTGGGTCGGCGAGCAGTTCTTC
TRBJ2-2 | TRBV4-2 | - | CASSQGVGEATGELFF | TGTGCCAGCAGCCAAGGGGTAGGAGAAGCTACCGGGGAGCTGTTTTTT
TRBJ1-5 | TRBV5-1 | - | CASSPRPSQPQHF | TGCGCCAGCAGCCCTCGTCCCTCCCAGCCCCAGCATTTT
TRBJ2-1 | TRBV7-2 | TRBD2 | CASRPASGGYNEQFF | TGTGCCAGCAGACCCGCTAGCGGGGGTTACAATGAGCAGTTCTTC
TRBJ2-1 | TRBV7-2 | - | CASSLDRWANEQFF | TGTGCCAGCAGCCTAGATCGATGGGCCAATGAGCAGTTCTTC
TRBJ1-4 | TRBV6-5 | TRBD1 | CASRTGGTNEKLFF | TGTGCCAGCAGAACAGGGGGAACTAATGAAAAACTGTTTTTT
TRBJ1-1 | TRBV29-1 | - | CSVAPRGNTEAFF | TGCAGCGTTGCTCCGCGGGGGAACACTGAAGCTTTCTTT
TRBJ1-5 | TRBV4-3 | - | CASSQERGGQPQHF | TGCGCCAGCAGCCAAGAGAGGGGAGGGCAGCCCCAGCATTTT
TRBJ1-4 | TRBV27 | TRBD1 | CASSVRGREKLFF | TGTGCCAGCAGTGTCAGGGGGAGGGAAAAACTGTTTTTT
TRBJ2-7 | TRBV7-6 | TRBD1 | CASSLNPTGDGQYF | TGTGCCAGCAGCTTAAATCCGACAGGGGATGGGCAGTACTTC
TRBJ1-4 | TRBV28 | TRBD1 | CASSYRGREKLFF | TGTGCCAGCAGCTACAGGGGCCGCGAAAAACTGTTTTTT